This T cell receptor beta chain was found in a study of cytomegalovirus exposure and HLA in healthy donors. Across the whole study: Of the donors genotyped, about 390 in all, around 77% fell in the Caucasian-associated ancestry cluster.

Study-level findings and limits: The study put around 180 TCR beta chains on its list as cytomegalovirus-associated. Some public TCRs appeared in many individuals, while most sequences were rare.

Worth noting for this clone: Its antigen is not identified.

Per germline, CDR1 MNHEY and CDR2 SMNVEV (reference sequence). The CDR3 loop spans 14 amino acids. Trimming stripped 4 bases from V and 4 bases from J, with 13 bases between. The PCR made use of 60 Vbeta and 13 Jbeta primers. The protocol was immunoSEQ multiplex PCR, while the TCRdb copy is restricted to in-frame clones and leaves out a portion. Here the sample spans 180,000 or so clones, approximately 83% being singletons. The clonotype comes from a man aged 18 to 29 in good health and CMV-seropositive. The gene calls are TRBV27 and TRBJ1-1; D is perhaps TRBD1 (5 bases). Source material: PBMCs. This CDR3 is CASSWGGMSTEAFF. The CDR3, as DNA: TGTGCCAGCAGTTGGGGGGGAATGAGCACTGAAGCTTTCTTT.